A single T cell receptor beta chain is shown here with its context. Its antigen is not yet known. No much larger clone exists at a distance of one base, and base qualities are not known. V and J are truncated by 0 bases and 3 bases respectively, leaving an intervening sequence of 12 bases. CDR1 and CDR2 are drawn from the germline V gene (reference sequence): MNHNY, SVGAGI. From the cysteine through the phenylalanine, the CDR3 covers 16 amino acids. The CDR3 DNA has 48 bases and is translated from base 1. TCRbeta CDR3 regions were amplified from genomic DNA using the immunoSEQ Assay, a bias-controlled multiplex PCR. Per the source publication's procedure: Nucleated cell counts per sample were estimated from amplification of reference gene primers within the assay. To quantify the absolute abundance of each unique TCRbeta CDR3 rearrangement, sequence reads were collapsed and filtered. For each sample, productive Simpson clonality was calculated as the square root of Simpson's diversity index across productive rearrangements. Drawn from immuneACCESS, this table holds only the in-frame rearrangements with V and J called that TCRdb kept. Clones are partly lost; checked studies trace under half to an unresolved V gene and leave the rest unexplained. V, J and clone size reflect that table, while D and trimming were determined from the DNA. The sample includes 96,000 or so clones, with roughly 90% observed a single time. 3.5% to 5% of the sample lies in the top ten.

These data originate in a study of blood T cell repertoires in COVID-19 (dated by TCRdb to 2018 to 2021). Turning to the overall study: The collaborator samples originated in the United States, Italy and Spain and spanned the acute and convalescent phases of COVID-19. The sample metadata nearly always contained a de-identified subject ID, COVID-19 status, age in years and sex. Deeply sampled blood TCRbeta repertoires from subjects exposed to, actively infected with, or recovered from COVID-19 were included in the dataset. The prospective study material was composed of cDNA or gDNA derived from T cells, B-cell-depleted T cells, or PBMCs. The samples were drawn from two sources: the first 160 participants of the ongoing ImmuneRACE study, and 1,254 subjects contributed by 6 global collaborators. Where available, HLA class I and class II types were taken from metadata supplied by the sample provider and were not determined by assay-based typing. The repertoires were made available in a free public database intended to serve as a resource for research on the immune response to SARS-CoV-2.

One collaborating source in Seattle enrolled patients while the patients were actively infected and followed the patients over time throughout the course of disease. Each collaborating institution followed its own protocols to collect whole blood in K2EDTA tubes. For TCRbeta analysis, collaborators shipped samples as frozen whole blood, isolated PBMCs, or DNA extracted from either of those sample types. Study-level results and caveats: How much clinical and demographic metadata was included differed by source and by participant, and the metadata was provided uncurated.

The chain is encoded by TRBV6-6 joined to TRBJ1-5; tentative D gene TRBD1, with 5 bases matching. This TCR derives from a human donor with COVID-19, enrolled during active disease. The donor label of this sample is uncertain. The sample comprised peripheral blood. The bases read TGTGCCAGCAGTTACTCTGGTGCAGGGATCAATCAGCCCCAGCATTTT. Its coded protein is CASSYSGAGINQPQHF.